A single sample is the source of the 20 T cell receptor beta chains below, sequenced in a study of cytomegalovirus exposure and HLA in healthy donors. PCR amplification relied on 60 Vbeta primers (plus 13 Jbeta primers). The table came from immunoSEQ multiplex PCR; TCRdb's copy has only in-frame clones and leaves some out. The repertoire holds some 180,000 clones, 82% seen once, with about 1.6% in the top ten. The specimen sequenced was PBMCs. These receptors all come from a man aged 35 to 55 in good health and CMV-seronegative.

The chain has TRBV10-3 and TRBJ2-1; D might be TRBD1 (5 bases). Germline V gene sequence: CDR1 ENHRY, CDR2 SYGVKD. V gave up 1 base and J gave up 8 bases, with 12 bases separating them. The CDR3 spans 14 residues. CDR3 in amino acids: CAISELQGMDEQFF. CDR3 sequence (DNA): TGTGCCATCAGTGAGTTGCAGGGTATGGATGAGCAGTTCTTC.

This clone has just one count. The rearrangement joins TRBV11-2 to TRBJ2-7, with D hard to call. Trimming removed 2 bases from V and 1 base from J, with 15 bases in between. The CDR3 spans 16 residues. The V gene's germline CDR1 is SGHAT and CDR2 FQNNGV. The CDR3 reads CASSLSPGLGSYEQYF. CDR3 nucleotides: TGTGCCAGCAGCTTATCCCCCGGGTTAGGTTCCTACGAGCAGTACTTC.

This clone has more than one count but fewer than ten. This chain links TRBV6-5 with TRBJ2-3, with 9 bases fitting TRBD1. V lost 8 bases to trimming and J lost 3 bases; unmatched junction nucleotides: 3. The CDR3 extends over 13 amino acids. Germline V gene data show CDR1 as MNHEY and CDR2 as SVGAGI. The CDR3 reads CASGTGRTDTQYF. The CDR3 DNA is TGTGCCAGCGGGACAGGGAGGACAGATACGCAGTATTTT.

This clone showed up just a few times. The chain combines TRBV4-2 with TRBJ1-1; unclear D gene. CDR1 is LGHNA and CDR2 is YNFKEQ in the germline V gene. The ends were cut back, 1 base at V and 3 bases at J, with 15 bases in the middle. The CDR3 is made up of 16 amino acids. The CDR3 nucleotides are TGTGCCAGCAGCCAAGGGGAGGCAGGCCCGGACACTGAAGCTTTCTTT. This translates into CASSQGEAGPDTEAFF.

This chain connects TRBV5-6 to TRBJ2-3, with TRBD1 identical over 7 bases. This CDR3 comprises 17 residues. The germline V gene encodes CDR1 SGHDT and CDR2 YYEEEE. J gave up 0 bases and V 2 bases, and 9 bases lay outside the gene matches. The CDR3 DNA sequence: TGTGCCAGCAGCTTACTAATTGAGGGGGCTAGCACAGATACGCAGTATTTT. This sequence encodes CASSLLIEGASTDTQYF. Together with reference TRBV5-6 and TRBJ2-3, the CDR3 gives the full variable domain: DAGVTQSPTHLIKTRGQQVTLRCSPKSGHDTVSWYQQALGQGPQFIFQYYEEEERQRGNFPDRFSGHQFPNYSSELNVNALLLGDSALYLCASSLLIEGASTDTQYFGPGTRLTVL.

The V gene is TRBV5-6, the J gene TRBJ1-3; the D is unclear. The CDR3 runs to 18 residues. Trimming took 1 base from V and 0 from J, leaving 17 bases between them. CDR1 SGHDT and CDR2 YYEEEE come from the germline V gene. CDR3 DNA: TGTGCCAGCAGCTTGATAGGAGGGTCCTACATCTCTGGAAACACCATATATTTT. It encodes CASSLIGGSYISGNTIYF. Full variable domain (outside the CDR3, taken from reference TRBV5-6 and TRBJ1-3): DAGVTQSPTHLIKTRGQQVTLRCSPKSGHDTVSWYQQALGQGPQFIFQYYEEEERQRGNFPDRFSGHQFPNYSSELNVNALLLGDSALYLCASSLIGGSYISGNTIYFGEGSWLTVV.

The chain is built from TRBV7-2 and TRBJ2-2, with TRBD2 matching over 7 bases. The CDR3 sequence is 15 residues long. CDR1 SGHTA and CDR2 FQGNSA come from the germline V gene. The V gene end was trimmed by 4 bases and the J gene end by 0 bases; junction bases not matched to a gene: 2. CDR3 protein: CASSWGGANTGELFF. The CDR3 coding sequence is TGTGCCAGCAGCTGGGGGGGAGCGAACACCGGGGAGCTGTTTTTT. Filled out from reference TRBV7-2 and TRBJ2-2, the complete variable domain reads GAGVSQSPSNKVTEKGKDVELRCDPISGHTALYWYRQSLGQGLEFLIYFQGNSAPDKSGLPSDRFSAERTGGSVSTLTIQRTQQEDSAVYLCASSWGGANTGELFFGEGSRLTVL.

V and J are TRBV28 and TRBJ2-1; 8 bases are a match to TRBD2. Looked up from germline, CDR1 is MDHEN and CDR2 is SYDVKM. The CDR3 is 16 residues long. V shed 4 bases, J shed 2 bases, and the junction held 7 bases outside the gene matches. CDR3 amino acids: CASSSYSAGAYNEQFF. The CDR3 bases are TGTGCCAGCAGTTCTTATTCAGCGGGAGCCTACAATGAGCAGTTCTTC.

Comments on this clone: The same CDR3 can be traced to other DNA sequences in this sample. The chain couples TRBV4-2 to TRBJ2-5, with 14 nucleotides matching TRBD2. Germline V CDR1 and CDR2: LGHNA, YNFKEQ. This CDR3 is 16 amino acids long. V lost 0 bases to trimming and J lost 5 bases; unmatched junction nucleotides: 2. The CDR3 sequence is CASSQETSGRGETQYF. CDR3 bases: TGTGCCAGCAGCCAAGAGACTAGCGGGAGGGGGGAGACCCAGTACTTC.

Here the CDR3 reads CASSRTGAGDQPQHF. In DNA, the CDR3 is TGTGCCAGTAGTAGGACAGGGGCGGGAGATCAGCCCCAGCATTTT. The chain links TRBV19 to TRBJ1-5; 9 bases match TRBD1. CDR1 LNHDA and CDR2 SQIVND come from the germline V gene (reference sequence). The CDR3 runs 15 residues. With 4 bases clipped from V and 5 bases from J, the junction kept 6 bases outside the gene matches.

V usage is TRBV9 and J usage is TRBJ2-3; 10 nucleotides line up with TRBD2. The V and J ends lost 4 bases and 1 base, in that order; junction bases with no gene match: 3. The germline CDR1 and CDR2 sequences are SGDLS and YYNGEE. The length of the CDR3 is 15 residues. Here the CDR3 DNA reads TGTGCCAGCAGCCTAGGACTAGCGGGCACAGATACGCAGTATTTT. This translates into CASSLGLAGTDTQYF.

This clone was seen more than once but under ten times. The J gene is TRBJ2-1, the V gene TRBV5-4; D call uncertain. Trimming shortened V by 0 bases and J by 4 bases, and 8 bases separated the two germline ends. Germline loops: CDR1 SGHNT, CDR2 YYREEE (reference sequence). The CDR3 has 14 residues. The CDR3, as DNA: TGTGCCAGCAGCTTGGCCAGTATGTACAATGAGCAGTTCTTC. Protein: CASSLASMYNEQFF.

This clone appeared once. The gene calls are TRBV11-3 and TRBJ1-2, with D unclear. From germline, CDR1 is SGHNT and CDR2 YENEEA. V was trimmed by 5 bases and J by 3 bases, leaving 10 bases between them. This CDR3 is built from 13 residues. The CDR3 is CASSPGADYGYTF. For the CDR3, the DNA is TGTGCCAGCAGCCCCGGAGCGGACTATGGCTACACCTTC. The full variable domain, with the rest looked up from reference TRBV11-3 and TRBJ1-2, is EAGVVQSPRYKIIEKKQPVAFWCNPISGHNTLYWYLQNLGQGPELLIRYENEEAVDDSQLPKDRFSAERLKGVDSTLKIQPAELGDSAVYLCASSPGADYGYTFGSGTRLTVV.

The gene calls are TRBV19 and TRBJ1-2; TRBD1 matches 10 bases. The V and J ends lost 6 bases and 0 bases, in that order; junction bases with no gene match: 4. The germline gives CDR1 LNHDA, CDR2 SQIVND (reference sequence). The CDR3 totals 15 residues. The CDR3 reads CASREDRGPNYGYTF. The CDR3 region has the DNA TGTGCCAGTAGGGAAGACAGGGGGCCTAACTATGGCTACACCTTC. The full variable domain, its missing parts supplied by reference TRBV19 and TRBJ1-2, is DGGITQSPKYLFRKEGQNVTLSCEQNLNHDAMYWYRQDPGQGLRLIYYSQIVNDFQKGDIAEGYSVSREKKESFPLTVTSAQKNPTAFYLCASREDRGPNYGYTFGSGTRLTVV.

The rearrangement uses TRBV7-2 and TRBJ1-6; no definite D call. Between the trimmed V and J ends, which lost 4 bases and 6 bases, there was a span of 4 bases. The CDR3 sequence is 12 residues long. The germline V gene encodes CDR1 SGHTA and CDR2 FQGNSA. The CDR3, as DNA: TGTGCCAGCAGCTCCCTTAATTCACCCCTCCACTTT. Its translation: CASSSLNSPLHF.

The gene calls are TRBV11-2 and TRBJ2-7; TRBD2 matches at 7 bases. With 0 bases clipped from V and 7 bases from J, the junction kept 9 bases outside the gene matches. The CDR3 is 15 residues long. The germline gives CDR1 SGHAT, CDR2 FQNNGV. The CDR3 region is CASSLEVLGGGEQYF. The CDR3 DNA sequence: TGTGCCAGCAGCTTAGAGGTCCTAGGCGGGGGAGAGCAGTACTTC.

The chain joins TRBV6-5 to TRBJ1-4, with 8 nucleotides matching TRBD1. Losses at the gene ends were 5 bases for V and 8 bases for J; bases not matched to a gene: 7. Germline CDR1 reads MNHEY; CDR2 reads SVGAGI. There are 14 residues in the CDR3. CDR3 in amino acids: CASSLGQGREKLFF. CDR3 DNA: TGTGCCAGCAGTCTCGGACAGGGAAGAGAAAAACTGTTTTTT.

The V gene is TRBV29-1, the J gene TRBJ1-4, with 8 positions matching TRBD1. The CDR3 runs 13 residues. The junction had 7 bases not matched to a gene; V was cut back by 7 bases and J by 6 bases. Germline CDR1 and CDR2: SQVTM and ANQGSEA. CDR3 bases: TGCAGCGCCTGGACAGGGAAAGATGAAAAACTGTTTTTT. Translating gives CSAWTGKDEKLFF.

This clone was recorded only once. The chain couples TRBV5-4 to TRBJ2-5; TRBD2 matches 10 bases. Germline trimming cut 0 bases from V and 3 bases from J; bases unmatched to any gene: 2. The CDR3 runs to 15 residues. Germline V lookup: CDR1 SGHNT, CDR2 YYREEE (reference sequence). The CDR3 sequence is CASSLGGLAEETQYF. In DNA form, the CDR3 reads TGTGCCAGCAGCTTGGGAGGACTAGCGGAAGAGACCCAGTACTTC.

The chain employs TRBV27 and TRBJ2-7; D gene uncertain. The length of the CDR3 is 14 residues. Deletions cut 5 bases from V and 5 bases from J, with 16 bases between. Looked up from germline, CDR1 is MNHEY and CDR2 is SMNVEV (reference sequence). The DNA of the CDR3 is TGTGCCAGCAGTACCTTAACTAATAAGGACGAGCAGTACTTC. It translates to CASSTLTNKDEQYF.